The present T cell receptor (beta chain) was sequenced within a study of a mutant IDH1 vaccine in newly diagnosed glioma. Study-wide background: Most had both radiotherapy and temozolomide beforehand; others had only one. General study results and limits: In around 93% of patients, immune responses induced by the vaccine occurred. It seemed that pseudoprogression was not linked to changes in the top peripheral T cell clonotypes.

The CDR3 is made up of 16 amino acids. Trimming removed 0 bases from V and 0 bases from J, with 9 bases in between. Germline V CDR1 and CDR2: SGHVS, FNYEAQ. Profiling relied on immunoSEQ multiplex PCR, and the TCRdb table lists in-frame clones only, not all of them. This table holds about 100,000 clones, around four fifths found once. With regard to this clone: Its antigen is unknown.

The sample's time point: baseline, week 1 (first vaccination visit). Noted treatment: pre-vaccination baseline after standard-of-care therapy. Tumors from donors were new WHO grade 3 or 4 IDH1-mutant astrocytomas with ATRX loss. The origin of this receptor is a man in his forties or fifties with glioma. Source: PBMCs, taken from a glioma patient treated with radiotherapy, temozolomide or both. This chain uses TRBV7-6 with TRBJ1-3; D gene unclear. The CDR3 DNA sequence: TGTGCCAGCAGCTTAGCGGCGTCGATCTCTGGAAACACCATATATTTT. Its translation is CASSLAASISGNTIYF. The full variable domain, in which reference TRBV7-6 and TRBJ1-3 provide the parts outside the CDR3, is GAGVSQSPRYKVTKRGQDVALRCDPISGHVSLYWYRQALGQGPEFLTYFNYEAQQDKSGLPNDRFSAERPEGSISTLTIQRTEQRDSAMYRCASSLAASISGNTIYFGEGSWLTVV.